This T cell receptor (beta chain) was captured in a study of graft-versus-host responses after intestinal transplantation. Assay: immunoSEQ multiplex PCR; the TCRdb copy retains only in-frame clones and omits some. Of about 90,000 clones in the sample, around 93% were seen once. CDR3 size: 14 residues. Per the germline V gene, CDR1 is LGHNA and CDR2 is YSLEER. Trimming removed 1 base at V and 7 bases at J, with 14 bases between. A remark on this clone: The antigen is undetermined.

The receptor was derived from a human donor who was the organ donor for an intestinal transplant. The sequenced sample was unstimulated CD8+ T cells sorted from spleen or lymph node cells, obtained before transplant. This chain joins TRBV4-3 and TRBJ2-7; D might be TRBD1 (6 bases). Here the CDR3 reads CASSQGLEGGEQYF. For the CDR3, the DNA is TGCGCCAGCAGCCAAGGGCTTGAAGGGGGTGAGCAGTACTTC.